This T cell receptor (beta chain) was observed in a study of OX40 agonist ivuxolimab in advanced cancers. TCRdb's copy holds only in-frame clones and misses some; the assay was immunoSEQ multiplex PCR. This sample yields 28,000 or so clones, of which less than 90% are seen a single time; around 20% belongs to the top ten. There are 19 residues in the CDR3. Germline V lookup: CDR1 MDHEN, CDR2 SYDVKM. V shed 4 bases, J shed 1 base, and the junction held 13 bases outside the gene matches. This sequence was found in an adult with an advanced solid tumor such as melanoma, head and neck, liver or kidney cancer. The material was CD4+ or CD8+ T cells sorted from blood, obtained in a trial of the OX40 agonist ivuxolimab. The chain couples TRBV28 to TRBJ2-3; 11 nucleotides align to TRBD2. The CDR3 region has the DNA TGTGCCAGCAGTTCCCGACTAGCGGGGTTCAACTACCGCACAGATACGCAGTATTTT. It is translated as CASSSRLAGFNYRTDTQYF.